This T cell receptor (beta chain) is from a study of blood T cell repertoires in COVID-19. At the level of the study: T cells, B-cell-depleted T cells, or PBMCs provided the cDNA or gDNA that served as material.

Sequencing used immunoSEQ multiplex PCR; TCRdb keeps in-frame clones, though not all of them. The sample lists some 170,000 clones; approximately 84% were seen once. The length of the CDR3 is 15 residues. V lost 7 bases to trimming and J lost 10 bases; unmatched junction nucleotides: 8. The germline gives CDR1 MNHEY, CDR2 SVGAGI. Everyone who took part was 18 to 89 years old, and they came from 24 US areas. Participants had their cohort set by participant-reported clinical history. The TCR was taken from a human donor with acute COVID-19. The donor label of this sample is uncertain. This chain connects TRBV6-5 to TRBJ2-1; TRBD2 agrees at 15 bases. Sequencing was carried out using PBMCs or T cells enriched from blood (not recorded which). The CDR3 protein is CASTQWTSGGDEQFF. The CDR3 nucleotides are TGTGCCAGCACCCAATGGACTAGCGGGGGGGACGAGCAGTTCTTC.